These 13 T cell receptor beta chains share one sample of origin, sequenced in a study of cytomegalovirus exposure and HLA in healthy donors. Primers included in the PCR were 60 Vbeta and 13 Jbeta primers. The assay was immunoSEQ multiplex PCR, and TCRdb's table has in-frame clones only and misses some. The data contain 130,000 to 150,000 clones, approximately 70% of them singletons. Sequencing was done on a sample of PBMCs. These receptors were collected from a woman aged 40 to 50 in good health and CMV-seronegative.

This clone appeared a single time. This sample also contains other DNA sequences that code for the same CDR3. The V and J genes are TRBV2 and TRBJ2-3, with 9 bases that match TRBD2. The junction had 4 bases not matched to a gene; V was cut back by 6 bases and J by 0 bases. This CDR3 contains 15 residues. CDR1 and CDR2 from the germline V gene are SNHLY and FYNNEI. The CDR3 coding sequence is TGTGCCAGCAGGCCCGGGACTAGCAGCACAGATACGCAGTATTTT. Amino acids: CASRPGTSSTDTQYF.

This sequence joins TRBV18 and TRBJ2-4; TRBD2 matches 10 bases. CDR1 and CDR2 from the germline V gene are KGHSH and LQKENI. The CDR3 spans 14 residues. V was pared by 3 bases and J by 15 bases, with 11 bases of the junction left unmatched. The CDR3 loop is CASSPLAGGPPMYF. The CDR3 DNA sequence: TGTGCCAGCTCACCTTTAGCGGGGGGCCCCCCGATGTACTTC.

The V call is TRBV6-5, the J call TRBJ1-6; D is undetermined. CDR3 length: 15 amino acids. V was cut by 0 bases and J by 7 bases, with 10 bases left in between. Germline assignment: CDR1 MNHEY and CDR2 SVGAGI. CDR3 amino acids: CASSYSKQANSPLHF. CDR3 sequence (DNA): TGTGCCAGCAGTTACTCGAAGCAGGCCAATTCACCCCTCCACTTT.

The J gene is TRBJ2-2, the V gene TRBV6-5, with unresolved D. The CDR3 is made up of 12 amino acids. Germline lookup yields CDR1 MNHEY and CDR2 SVGAGI. Deletions cut 4 bases from V and 7 bases from J, with 7 bases between. CDR3 sequence (DNA): TGTGCCAGCAGTTCCCCGGGCGGGGAGCTGTTTTTT. Protein product: CASSSPGGELFF.

This rearrangement joins TRBV11-2 to TRBJ2-1; TRBD2 aligns across 13 bases. The CDR3 runs to 16 residues. Per germline, CDR1 SGHAT and CDR2 FQNNGV. With V trimmed by 8 bases and J by 4 bases, 8 bases remained unmatched. The CDR3 sequence is CASGTSGGAGYNEQFF. The CDR3 DNA reads as TGTGCCAGCGGCACTAGCGGGGGGGCTGGTTACAATGAGCAGTTCTTC.

DNA for the CDR3: TGTGCCACCAGCAGAGATTTAGGGGATAATGAAAAACTGTTTTTT. This translates into CATSRDLGDNEKLFF. V gene TRBV15 combines with J gene TRBJ1-4, with D perhaps matching TRBD1 (5 bases). V shed 0 bases and J shed 4 bases, with 9 bases lying between them. The CDR3 length is 15 residues. CDR1 and CDR2 from the germline V gene are LNHNV and YYDKDF (reference sequence).

CDR3 coding DNA: TGTGCCAGCAGACCCAGGATCAGCTCCTATAATTCACCCCTCCACTTT. This gives the protein CASRPRISSYNSPLHF. V is TRBV2 and J is TRBJ1-6; unclear D gene. The V gene lost 6 bases and the J gene lost 0 bases, with 12 bases spanning the gap. Germline V gene sequence: CDR1 SNHLY, CDR2 FYNNEI. The CDR3 has 16 amino acids.

This chain uses TRBV5-1 with TRBJ2-3, with TRBD2 identical over 14 bases. The CDR3 has 20 amino acids. The V segment lost 1 base and the J segment 0 bases; nucleotides outside the gene matches: 10. Germline V gives CDR1 SGHRS, CDR2 YFSETQ. The DNA for the CDR3 is TGCGCCAGCAGCTTGTGGGGGTCCGGGACTAGCGGGGGAAGCACAGATACGCAGTATTTT. Translated, it gives CASSLWGSGTSGGSTDTQYF. Based on the CDR3 plus reference TRBV5-1 and TRBJ2-3, the full variable domain is KAGVTQTPRYLIKTRGQQVTLSCSPISGHRSVSWYQQTPGQGLQFLFEYFSETQRNKGNFPGRFSGRQFSNSRSEMNVSTLELGDSALYLCASSLWGSGTSGGSTDTQYFGPGTRLTVL.

The chain recombines TRBV9 with TRBJ2-5, with a weak D call TRBD2 (5 bases). This CDR3 has 14 residues. The germline V gene has CDR1 SGDLS and CDR2 YYNGEE. Between the trimmed V and J ends, which lost 2 bases and 1 base, there was a span of 9 bases. DNA of the CDR3: TGTGCCAGCAGCGTGTCCGGGGTCCAAGAGACCCAGTACTTC. As protein: CASSVSGVQETQYF.

The chain is built from TRBV10-3 and TRBJ1-1; 10 nucleotides align to TRBD1. The V gene end was trimmed by 5 bases and the J gene end by 3 bases; junction bases not matched to a gene: 3. In germline, CDR1 is ENHRY, CDR2 SYGVKD. The CDR3 sequence is 14 residues long. CDR3: CAISRQGADTEAFF. CDR3 DNA sequence: TGTGCCATCAGTAGACAGGGGGCCGACACTGAAGCTTTCTTT.

The chain carries TRBV6-5 and TRBJ1-5, with 8 positions matching TRBD1. CDR1 and CDR2 from the germline V gene are MNHEY and SVGAGI. Trimming took 2 bases from V and 6 from J; bases not matched to a gene: 3. This CDR3 comprises 14 residues. The CDR3 protein is CASSYGQGAQPQHF. The CDR3 DNA reads TGTGCCAGCAGTTACGGTCAGGGGGCTCAGCCCCAGCATTTT.

The gene calls are TRBV5-8 and TRBJ1-1, with unresolved D. V lost 1 base and J lost 1, with 11 bases in between. The CDR3 has 15 residues. In germline, CDR1 is SGHTS, CDR2 YDEGEE. CDR3 nucleotide sequence: TGTGCCAGCAGCTTGTTGACAACTCGGAACACTGAAGCTTTCTTT. Protein: CASSLLTTRNTEAFF. The full variable domain, rest sourced from reference TRBV5-8 and TRBJ1-1, is EAGVTQSPTHLIKTRGQQATLRCSPISGHTSVYWYQQALGLGLQFLLWYDEGEERNRGNFPPRFSGRQFPNYSSELNVNALELEDSALYLCASSLLTTRNTEAFFGQGTRLTVV.

The rearrangement links TRBV7-8 to TRBJ2-3; no clear D gene. The germline CDR1 and CDR2 sequences are SGHVS and FQNEAQ. This CDR3 is built from 12 residues. The V gene lost 6 bases and the J gene lost 1 base, with 5 bases spanning the gap. CDR3: CASRQRTDTQYF. The CDR3 coding sequence is TGTGCCAGCAGACAACGCACAGATACGCAGTATTTT.